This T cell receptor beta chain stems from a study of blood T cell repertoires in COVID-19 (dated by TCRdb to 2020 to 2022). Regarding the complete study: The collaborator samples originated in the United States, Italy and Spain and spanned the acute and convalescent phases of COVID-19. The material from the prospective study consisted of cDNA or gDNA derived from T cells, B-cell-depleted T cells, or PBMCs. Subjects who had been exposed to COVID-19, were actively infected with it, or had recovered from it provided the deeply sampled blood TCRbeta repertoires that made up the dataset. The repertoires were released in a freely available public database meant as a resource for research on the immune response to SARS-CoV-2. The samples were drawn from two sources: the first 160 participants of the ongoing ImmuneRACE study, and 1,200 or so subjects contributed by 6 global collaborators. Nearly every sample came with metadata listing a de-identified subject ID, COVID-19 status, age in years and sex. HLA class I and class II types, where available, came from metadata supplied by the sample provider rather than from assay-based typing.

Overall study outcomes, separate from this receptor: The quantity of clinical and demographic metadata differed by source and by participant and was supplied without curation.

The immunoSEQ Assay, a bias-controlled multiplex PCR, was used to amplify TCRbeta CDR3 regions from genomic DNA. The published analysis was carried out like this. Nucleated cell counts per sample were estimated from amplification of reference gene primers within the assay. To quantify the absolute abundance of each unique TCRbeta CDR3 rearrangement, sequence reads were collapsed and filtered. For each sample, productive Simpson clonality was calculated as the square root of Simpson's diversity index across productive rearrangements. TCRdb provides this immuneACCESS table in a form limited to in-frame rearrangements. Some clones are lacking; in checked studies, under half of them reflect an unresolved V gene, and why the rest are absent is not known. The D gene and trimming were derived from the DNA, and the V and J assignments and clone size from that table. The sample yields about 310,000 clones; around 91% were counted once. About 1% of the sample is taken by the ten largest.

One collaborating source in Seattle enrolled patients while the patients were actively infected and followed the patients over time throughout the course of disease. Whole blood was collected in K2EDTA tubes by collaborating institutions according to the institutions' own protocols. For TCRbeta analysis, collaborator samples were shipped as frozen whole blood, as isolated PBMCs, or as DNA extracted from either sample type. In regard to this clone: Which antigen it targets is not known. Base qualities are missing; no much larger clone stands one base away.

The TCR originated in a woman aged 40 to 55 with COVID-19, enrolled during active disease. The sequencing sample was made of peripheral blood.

CDR3 loop: CASRGDRGRGYTF. The DNA is TGTGCCAGCAGGGGAGACAGGGGGCGAGGCTACACCTTC. This chain is built from TRBV6-5 and TRBJ1-2, and 10 bases in between align with TRBD1. From a lookup of the germline V gene, CDR1 and CDR2 are MNHEY and SVGAGI. Here V drops 6 bases and J drops 8 bases, and the junction holds 6 bases not matched to any gene. The CDR3 numbers 13 residues from cysteine through phenylalanine. This entry keeps only the CDR3 DNA: 39 bases, framed from base 1.